What follows is one T cell receptor (beta chain) and its context. In germline, CDR1 is MNHEY, CDR2 SVGAGI. The V and J ends lost 0 bases and 6 bases, in that order; junction bases with no gene match: 7. The CDR3 consists of 15 residues. Adult Caucasians living in Nashville, Tennessee made up all of the donors. The data originate from a study of shared clonotypes between healthy human individuals. Each subset's genomic DNA was split evenly across several immunoSEQ plates. TCRdb's table, derived via immunoSEQ multiplex PCR, lists solely in-frame clones and lacks some. Of 850,000 to 1,200,000 clones listed, more than 65% are singletons.

The clonotype was recovered from a man younger than 35 in good health. Material: memory CD4+ T cells sorted from blood. As to subset: CD45RA-negative fraction. The chain employs TRBV6-5 and TRBJ2-7; 8 bases are shared with TRBD1. CDR3 nucleotide sequence: TGTGCCAGCAGTTACTCCCCCCAGGGGGCACTCGAGCAGTACTTC. Its protein is CASSYSPQGALEQYF.